Sequencing of this TCR beta chain was carried out in a study of cytomegalovirus exposure and HLA in healthy donors (dated by TCRdb to about 2017). A note on the overall study: According to a later analysis, the approximately 130 validation repertoires were produced on the same platform as the 680 or so repertoires of the first cohort. The study aimed to test whether cataloging public T cell receptors could reveal signatures of past pathogen exposure. In addition to the first cohort of around 670 subjects, a separate validation cohort of approximately 130 different subjects was used. To predict cytomegalovirus infection status, the study combined high-throughput TCR immunosequencing, statistical association of individual TCRs with disease status, and machine learning. Overall study results and their limits: In the study, 164 TCR beta chains were listed as associated with cytomegalovirus. The authors suggested that the approach could potentially be generalized to other disease states and immunological phenotypes. In vitro tests confirmed that three of the cytomegalovirus-associated TCR beta chains recognize cytomegalovirus antigens. In a later analysis, TCRs clustered in the first cohort were found to also tend to co-occur in the approximately 120 validation repertoires, with 90% to 95% of cluster scores above 0. The validation cohort had no HLA typing available for a later analysis, so co-occurrence within that cohort was assessed over all 120 repertoires. Across donors, most TCR sequences were observed very rarely, whereas some public TCRs were present in many individuals. The classifier was reported to diagnose cytomegalovirus status with high specificity and sensitivity in both the original cohort and the validation cohort.

Comments on this clone: No antigen is known for it. No base qualities exist here, and no much larger clone lies one base off it.

Receptor libraries were prepared by the immunoSEQ multiplex PCR assay. On the authors' methods: A statistical classification framework was built for diagnosing cytomegalovirus status from the catalog of TCR beta chain sequences. TCRdb's version of the immuneACCESS table is confined to in-frame rearrangements and falls short of the full clone set. An unresolved V gene accounts for under half of the shortfall where checked; the remainder is of unknown origin. V and J calls and clone size come straight from that table; D and trimming were deduced from the DNA. The sample table lists under 200,000 clones, 86% of them with a count of one. The ten largest clones add up to approximately 5% of the sample. The V end loses 6 bases and the J end loses 1 base, and a stretch of 16 bases separates them. The CDR3 goes from the cysteine to the phenylalanine over 15 residues. Just the 45-base CDR3 DNA is kept, in frame starting at base 1. The germline V gene specifies SQVTM as CDR1 and ANQGSEA as CDR2.

Separate from the roughly 650-subject first cohort, the validation cohort of 95 to 150 subjects was the group to which the donors belonged. The receptor was derived from a woman under 40 in good health and CMV-seronegative. Sequences were obtained from PBMCs. Recombination linked TRBV29-1 to TRBJ2-1; tentative D gene TRBD1, with 5 bases matching. The nucleotides read TGCAGCGTCCTTATCCCAGACAGATCCTACAATGAGCAGTTCTTC. Its protein product is CSVLIPDRSYNEQFF.